Following are 21 T cell receptor beta chains from one sample sequenced in a study of beta chain features in type 1 diabetes. These receptors' antigens are unknown. Study findings and constraints: Across all four CD4+ subsets, people with type 1 diabetes showed modestly shorter TCRB CDR3s.

Expressed TCRB transcripts were sequenced because the entire RNA isolate underwent reverse transcription. Sequenced by immunoSEQ multiplex PCR; TCRdb stores in-frame clones only, minus some. The table lists 600,000 or so clones, over 11% of them singletons. Sequencing was done on a sample of naive CD4+ T cells from blood. The receptor set was obtained from a man aged 18-30 years with type 1 diabetes.

This clone has only a few counts. The rearrangement joins TRBV2 to TRBJ2-3, with TRBD2 matching over 8 bases. The trim removed 8 bases at V and 0 bases at J, leaving 16 bases unmatched. Germline CDR1 reads SNHLY; CDR2 reads FYNNEI. This CDR3 is built from 18 residues. In DNA form, the CDR3 reads TGTGCCAGCGGGGGAGCTCTCGGACTAGCTTCTAGCACAGATACGCAGTATTTT. Translated, it gives CASGGALGLASSTDTQYF. The whole variable domain, filled in from reference TRBV2 and TRBJ2-3, reads EPEVTQTPSHQVTQMGQEVILRCVPISNHLYFYWYRQILGQKVEFLVSFYNNEISEKSEIFDDQFSVERPDGSNFTLKIRSTKLEDSAMYFCASGGALGLASSTDTQYFGPGTRLTVL.

The chain employs TRBV4-2 and TRBJ2-3; 7 bases fit TRBD2. Germline CDR1 LGHNA, CDR2 YNFKEQ. This CDR3 comprises 16 residues. V was pared by 3 bases and J by 1 base, with 7 bases of the junction left unmatched. The CDR3 coding sequence is TGTGCCAGCAGCCAGAGAGATCGGGGGGGCACAGATACGCAGTATTTT. This translates into CASSQRDRGGTDTQYF.

The rearrangement joins TRBV14 to TRBJ2-5, with D unresolved. The V end lost 5 bases, the J end lost 4 bases, and 17 bases lay between the germline ends. CDR1 and CDR2 from the germline V gene are SGHDN and FVKESK. The CDR3 covers 15 residues. This CDR3 is CASSAQPLSRETQYF. Here the CDR3 DNA reads TGTGCCAGCAGCGCCCAACCTCTATCGAGAGAGACCCAGTACTTC.

In the case of this clone: The sample carries other DNA sequences with the same CDR3. The chain joins TRBV9 to TRBJ2-5; 7 bases are a match to TRBD1. V lost 1 base and J lost 4; bases outside the gene matches: 1. Germline loops: CDR1 SGDLS, CDR2 YYNGEE. The CDR3 runs to 13 residues. CDR3 amino acids: CASSVRGRETQYF. CDR3 nucleotide sequence: TGTGCCAGCAGCGTAAGGGGGCGAGAGACCCAGTACTTC.

This rearrangement joins TRBV5-6 to TRBJ2-1; D gene unclear. The V end lost 0 bases, the J end lost 5 bases, and 6 bases lay between the germline ends. The CDR3 sequence is 13 residues long. The germline V gene encodes CDR1 SGHDT and CDR2 YYEEEE. This chain's CDR3 is CASSLGRHNEQFF. CDR3 sequence (DNA): TGTGCCAGCAGCTTGGGCAGACACAATGAGCAGTTCTTC.

This chain joins TRBV4-1 and TRBJ1-2; TRBD1 is a possible D gene (5 bases). V lost 0 bases to trimming and J lost 8 bases, with 13 bases between them. CDR1 and CDR2 (germline): MGHRA, YSYEKL. The CDR3 runs to 14 residues. The CDR3 region is CASSQDWDGQGYTF. CDR3 coding DNA: TGCGCCAGCAGCCAAGATTGGGACGGTCAGGGCTACACCTTC.

This chain connects TRBV19 to TRBJ1-5; D is uncertain. The germline V and J ends were trimmed by 9 bases and 2 bases, with 17 bases remaining between them. The CDR3 is 15 amino acids. Looked up from germline, CDR1 is LNHDA and CDR2 is SQIVND (reference sequence). CDR3 amino acids: CASKESRRGNQPQHF. CDR3 sequence (DNA): TGTGCCAGCAAGGAGTCCCGACGCGGCAATCAGCCCCAGCATTTT.

This clone turned up a few times. The J gene is TRBJ2-5, the V gene TRBV7-9; 7 bases line up with TRBD2. The CDR3 is 14 residues long. With 5 bases clipped from V and 5 bases from J, the junction kept 8 bases outside the gene matches. Per the germline V gene, CDR1 is SEHNR and CDR2 is FQNEAQ (reference sequence). CDR3 protein: CASSPGGRMETQYF. CDR3 in DNA: TGTGCCAGCAGCCCGGGAGGAAGGATGGAGACCCAGTACTTC.

The chain uses TRBV7-9 and TRBJ1-1; 9 nucleotides line up with TRBD1. The CDR3 runs to 14 residues. The V gene's germline CDR1 is SEHNR and CDR2 FQNEAQ (reference sequence). With 5 bases clipped from V and 3 bases from J, the junction kept 4 bases outside the gene matches. In DNA, the CDR3 is TGTGCCAGCAGCATCGGGACAGGGTACACTGAAGCTTTCTTT. This gives the protein CASSIGTGYTEAFF. Full variable domain (rest looked up from reference TRBV7-9 and TRBJ1-1): DTGVSQNPRHKITKRGQNVTFRCDPISEHNRLYWYRQTLGQGPEFLTYFQNEAQLEKSRLLSDRFSAERPKGSFSTLEIQRTEQGDSAMYLCASSIGTGYTEAFFGQGTRLTVV.

This clone was picked up a small number of times. The chain is built from TRBV5-1 and TRBJ2-1, with TRBD2 as a possible D gene (6 bases). Germline assignment: CDR1 SGHRS and CDR2 YFSETQ. The CDR3 sequence is 12 residues long. V was clipped by 3 bases and J by 7 bases, with 8 bases between them. CDR3 loop: CASSSGLNEQFF. The CDR3, as DNA: TGCGCCAGCAGCTCGGGACTGAATGAGCAGTTCTTC.

This clone was seen only a few times. The chain recombines TRBV5-1 with TRBJ2-1, with a weak D call TRBD2 (6 bases). The CDR3 covers 15 residues. The V end was cut by 0 bases, the J end by 6 bases, with 13 bases between. Germline V lookup: CDR1 SGHRS, CDR2 YFSETQ. CDR3 DNA sequence: TGCGCCAGCAGCTTGGAGGCTAGCGTCGTCAATGAGCAGTTCTTC. Translation: CASSLEASVVNEQFF.

J is TRBJ2-2 and V is TRBV4-2; unclear D gene. Between the trimmed V and J ends, which lost 1 base and 0 bases, there was a span of 15 bases. Per germline, CDR1 LGHNA and CDR2 YNFKEQ. The CDR3 is 18 amino acids. CDR3 sequence: CASSQGMGGTTNTGELFF. CDR3 DNA: TGTGCCAGCAGCCAAGGTATGGGTGGCACTACGAACACCGGGGAGCTGTTTTTT.

V and J are TRBV4-3 and TRBJ2-7; 9 bases fit TRBD1. J lost 5 bases, V lost 0 bases, and 20 bases had no gene match. The CDR3 runs 20 residues. Germline V gene lookup returns CDR1 LGHNA and CDR2 YSLEER. The CDR3 coding sequence is TGCGCCAGCAGCCAAGATCAGGCGGATCGGCGGGACAGGGTGTTCCACGAGCAGTACTTC. This encodes CASSQDQADRRDRVFHEQYF.

The chain joins TRBV2 to TRBJ1-1; a possible D gene is TRBD1 (6 bases). The germline gives CDR1 SNHLY, CDR2 FYNNEI. V was shortened by 6 bases and J by 7 bases, with 18 bases between the two germline ends. The CDR3 runs to 14 residues. DNA of the CDR3: TGTGCCAGCAGAGGGAGGGCACAGGGTCTTGAAGCTTTCTTT. Translation: CASRGRAQGLEAFF.

The chain is built from TRBV9 and TRBJ2-1; 12 bases are a match to TRBD2. The germline gives CDR1 SGDLS, CDR2 YYNGEE. Trimming took 7 bases from V and 9 from J; bases not matched to a gene: 8. The length of the CDR3 is 14 residues. CDR3 residues: CASGLAGGPFEQFF. DNA for the CDR3: TGTGCCAGCGGCCTAGCGGGAGGGCCTTTTGAGCAGTTCTTC. The entire variable domain, with the rest obtained from reference TRBV9 and TRBJ2-1, is as follows: DSGVTQTPKHLITATGQRVTLRCSPRSGDLSVYWYQQSLDQGLQFLIQYYNGEERAKGNILERFSAQQFPDLHSELNLSSLELGDSALYFCASGLAGGPFEQFFGPGTRLTVL.

This chain links TRBV15 with TRBJ2-3; D not certain. The CDR3 contains 14 residues. CDR1 is LNHNV, CDR2 YYDKDF, per germline (reference sequence). V was cut by 0 bases and J by 5 bases, with 9 bases left in between. The CDR3 sequence: CATSRDQKRDTQYF. The CDR3 bases are TGTGCCACCAGCAGAGATCAAAAGAGAGATACGCAGTATTTT.

The CDR3 is CASSGLWGETQYF. CDR3 in DNA: TGTGCCAGCAGTGGGCTCTGGGGAGAGACCCAGTACTTC. V gene TRBV6-5 combines with J gene TRBJ2-5; D uncertain. Trimming left V 5 bases short and J 4 bases short, with 11 bases between. Germline-derived CDR1 and CDR2 are MNHEY and SVGAGI. CDR3 size: 13 residues.

This clone has a handful of counts. This CDR3 is also generated by other DNA sequences in the sample. The rearrangement uses TRBV20-1 and TRBJ2-5; the D gene is possibly TRBD2 (5 bases). Germline V lookup: CDR1 DFQATT, CDR2 SNEGSKA (reference sequence). This CDR3 has 11 residues. The V and J ends lost 3 bases and 5 bases respectively, with 7 bases between them. The CDR3 spells CSASPGETQYF. The CDR3 bases are TGCAGTGCTAGTCCGGGGGAGACCCAGTACTTC.

The chain has TRBV25-1 and TRBJ1-2; 8 bases align to TRBD1. Germline V gives CDR1 MGHDK, CDR2 SYGVNS. The CDR3 is made up of 15 amino acids. The V gene end was trimmed by 4 bases and the J gene end by 4 bases; junction bases not matched to a gene: 8. Here the CDR3 reads CASSGQGSISYGYTF. CDR3 DNA: TGTGCCAGCAGTGGACAGGGGAGTATATCCTATGGCTACACCTTC.

The V gene is TRBV29-1, the J gene TRBJ1-1, with TRBD1 matching over 7 bases. From germline, CDR1 is SQVTM and CDR2 ANQGSEA. This CDR3 contains 14 residues. Germline trimming cut 7 bases from V and 0 bases from J; bases unmatched to any gene: 8. CDR3 coding DNA: TGCAGCGGGGGGTCGGGACAGCTGAACACTGAAGCTTTCTTT. Its translation is CSGGSGQLNTEAFF.

This clone was recorded a few times. The chain combines TRBV30 with TRBJ1-1, with D unclear. Trimming removed 0 bases at V and 1 base at J, with 12 bases between. The CDR3 is made up of 15 amino acids. Germline V gene data show CDR1 as GTSNPN and CDR2 as SVGIG (reference sequence). The CDR3 DNA sequence: TGTGCCTGGAGTGTCTTGGGTGCCCAGAACACTGAAGCTTTCTTT. The encoded protein is CAWSVLGAQNTEAFF.